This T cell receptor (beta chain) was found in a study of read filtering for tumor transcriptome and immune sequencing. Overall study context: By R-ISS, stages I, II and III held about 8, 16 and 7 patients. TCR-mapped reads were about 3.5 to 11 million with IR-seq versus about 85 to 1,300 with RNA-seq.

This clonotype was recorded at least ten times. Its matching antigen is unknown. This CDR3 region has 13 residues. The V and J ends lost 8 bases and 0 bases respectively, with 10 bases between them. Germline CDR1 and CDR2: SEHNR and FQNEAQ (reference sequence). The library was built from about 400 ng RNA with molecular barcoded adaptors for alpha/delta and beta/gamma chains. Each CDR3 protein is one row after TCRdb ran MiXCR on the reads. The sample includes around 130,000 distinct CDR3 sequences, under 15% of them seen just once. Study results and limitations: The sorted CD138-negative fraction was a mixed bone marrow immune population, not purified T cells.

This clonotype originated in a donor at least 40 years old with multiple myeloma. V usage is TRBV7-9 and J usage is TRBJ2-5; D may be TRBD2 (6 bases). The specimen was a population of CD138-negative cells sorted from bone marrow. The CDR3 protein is CASLAVYQETQYF. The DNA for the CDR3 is TGTGCCAGCTTAGCGGTGTACCAAGAGACCCAGTACTTC.